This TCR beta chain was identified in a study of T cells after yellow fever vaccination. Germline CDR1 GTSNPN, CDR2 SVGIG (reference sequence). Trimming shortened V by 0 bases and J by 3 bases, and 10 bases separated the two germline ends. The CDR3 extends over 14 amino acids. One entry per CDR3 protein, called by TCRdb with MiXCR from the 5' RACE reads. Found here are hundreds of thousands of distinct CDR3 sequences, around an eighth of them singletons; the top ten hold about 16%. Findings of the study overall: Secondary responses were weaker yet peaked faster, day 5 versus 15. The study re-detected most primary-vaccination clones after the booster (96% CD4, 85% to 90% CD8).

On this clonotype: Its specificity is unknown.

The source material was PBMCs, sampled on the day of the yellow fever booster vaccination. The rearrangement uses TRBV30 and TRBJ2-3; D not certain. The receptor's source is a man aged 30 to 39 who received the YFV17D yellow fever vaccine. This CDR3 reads CAWSVRRTTDTQYF. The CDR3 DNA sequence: TGTGCCTGGAGTGTACGGCGGACGACAGATACGCAGTATTTT.